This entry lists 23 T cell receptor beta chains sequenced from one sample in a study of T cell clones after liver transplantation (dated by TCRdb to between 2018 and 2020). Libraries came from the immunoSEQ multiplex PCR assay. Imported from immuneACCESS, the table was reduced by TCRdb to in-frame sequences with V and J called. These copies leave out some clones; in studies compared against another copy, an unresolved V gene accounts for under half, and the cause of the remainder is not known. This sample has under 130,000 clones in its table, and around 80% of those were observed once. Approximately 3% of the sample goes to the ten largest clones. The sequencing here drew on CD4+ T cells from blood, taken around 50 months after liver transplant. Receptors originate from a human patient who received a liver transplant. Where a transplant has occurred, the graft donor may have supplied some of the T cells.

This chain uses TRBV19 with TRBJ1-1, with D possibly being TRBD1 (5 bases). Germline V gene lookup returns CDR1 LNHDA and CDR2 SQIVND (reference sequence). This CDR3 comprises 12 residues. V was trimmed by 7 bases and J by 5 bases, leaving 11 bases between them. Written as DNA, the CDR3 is TGTGCCAGTATACGGGGGTGGACTGAAGCTTTCTTT. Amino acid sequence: CASIRGWTEAFF.

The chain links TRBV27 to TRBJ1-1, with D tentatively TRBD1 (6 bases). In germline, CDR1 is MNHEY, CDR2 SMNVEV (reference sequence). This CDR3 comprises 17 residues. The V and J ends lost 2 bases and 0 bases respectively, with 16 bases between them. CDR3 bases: TGTGCCAGCAGTTTAAGGCACAATGGGGGGCTGAACACTGAAGCTTTCTTT. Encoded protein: CASSLRHNGGLNTEAFF.

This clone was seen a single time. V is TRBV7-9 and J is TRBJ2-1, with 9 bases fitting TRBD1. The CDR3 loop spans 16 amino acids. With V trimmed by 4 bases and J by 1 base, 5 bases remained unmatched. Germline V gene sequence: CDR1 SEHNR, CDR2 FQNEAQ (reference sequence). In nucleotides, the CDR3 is TGTGCCAGCAGCTCCATACAGGGGGCTTCCTACAATGAGCAGTTCTTC. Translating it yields CASSSIQGASYNEQFF.

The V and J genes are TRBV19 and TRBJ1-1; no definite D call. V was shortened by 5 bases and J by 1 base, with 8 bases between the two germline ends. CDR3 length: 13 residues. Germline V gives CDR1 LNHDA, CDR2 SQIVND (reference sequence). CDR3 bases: TGTGCCAGTAGTGAGCGCCGGAACACTGAAGCTTTCTTT. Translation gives CASSERRNTEAFF.

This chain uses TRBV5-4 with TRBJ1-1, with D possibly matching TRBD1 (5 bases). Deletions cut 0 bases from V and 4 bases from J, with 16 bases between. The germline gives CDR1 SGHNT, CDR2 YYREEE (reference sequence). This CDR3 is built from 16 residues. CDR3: CASSLGSGVGVTEAFF. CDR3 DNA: TGTGCCAGCAGCTTGGGGTCGGGCGTAGGGGTCACTGAAGCTTTCTTT.

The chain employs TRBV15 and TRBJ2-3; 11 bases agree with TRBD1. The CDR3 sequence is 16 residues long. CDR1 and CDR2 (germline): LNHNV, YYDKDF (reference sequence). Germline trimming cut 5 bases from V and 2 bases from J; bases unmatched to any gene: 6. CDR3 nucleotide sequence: TGTGCCACCAGCGCCGGGACAGGGGGATCCACAGATACGCAGTATTTT. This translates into CATSAGTGGSTDTQYF.

The DNA of the CDR3 is TGTGCCAGCAGTTTAAGGGGAGGGGCCACCTACGAGCAGTACTTC. This translates into CASSLRGGATYEQYF. The chain combines TRBV25-1 with TRBJ2-7, with 7 bases that match TRBD2. V lost 5 bases to trimming and J lost 2 bases; unmatched junction nucleotides: 9. CDR1 is MGHDK, CDR2 SYGVNS, per germline. This CDR3 region has 15 residues.

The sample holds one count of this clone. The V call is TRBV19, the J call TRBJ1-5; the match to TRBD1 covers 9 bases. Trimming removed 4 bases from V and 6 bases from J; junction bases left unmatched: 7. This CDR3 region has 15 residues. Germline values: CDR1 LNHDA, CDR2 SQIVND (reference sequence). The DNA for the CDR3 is TGTGCCAGTAGTAGGACAGGGGAGAGGGGTCAGCCCCAGCATTTT. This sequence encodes CASSRTGERGQPQHF. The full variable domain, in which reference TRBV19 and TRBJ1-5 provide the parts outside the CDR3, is DGGITQSPKYLFRKEGQNVTLSCEQNLNHDAMYWYRQDPGQGLRLIYYSQIVNDFQKGDIAEGYSVSREKKESFPLTVTSAQKNPTAFYLCASSRTGERGQPQHFGDGTRLSIL.

The CDR3 loop reads CASTIPPRGELFF. CDR3 DNA: TGTGCCAGTACCATACCTCCGAGGGGGGAGCTGTTTTTT. The V call is TRBV19, the J call TRBJ2-2; D is unresolved. Germline V lookup: CDR1 LNHDA, CDR2 SQIVND (reference sequence). CDR3 size: 13 residues. V lost 7 bases and J lost 8, with 14 bases in between.

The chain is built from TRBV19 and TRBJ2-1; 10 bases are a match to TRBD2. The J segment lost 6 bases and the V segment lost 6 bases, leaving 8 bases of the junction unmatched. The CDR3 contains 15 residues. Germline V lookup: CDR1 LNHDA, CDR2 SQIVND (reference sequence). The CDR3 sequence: CASRTRTSGINEQFF. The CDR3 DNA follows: TGTGCCAGTAGAACTCGGACTAGCGGAATCAATGAGCAGTTCTTC.

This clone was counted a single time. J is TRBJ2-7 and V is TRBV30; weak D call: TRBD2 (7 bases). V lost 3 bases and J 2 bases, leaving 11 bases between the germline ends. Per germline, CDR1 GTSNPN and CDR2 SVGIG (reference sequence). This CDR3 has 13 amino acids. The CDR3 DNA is TGTGCCTGGAGCGGGGGGCAGACCTACGAGCAGTACTTC. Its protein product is CAWSGGQTYEQYF.

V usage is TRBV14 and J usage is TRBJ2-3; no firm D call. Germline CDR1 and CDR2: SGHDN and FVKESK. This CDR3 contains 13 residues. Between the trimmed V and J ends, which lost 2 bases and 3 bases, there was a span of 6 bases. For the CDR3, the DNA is TGTGCCAGCAGCCAACGGGCAACAGATACGCAGTATTTT. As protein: CASSQRATDTQYF.

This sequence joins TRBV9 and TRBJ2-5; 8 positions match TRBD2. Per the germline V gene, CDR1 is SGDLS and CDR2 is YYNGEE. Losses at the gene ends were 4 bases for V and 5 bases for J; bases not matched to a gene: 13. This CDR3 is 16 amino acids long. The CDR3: CASSPQTSGRRETQYF. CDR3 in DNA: TGTGCCAGCAGCCCCCAAACTAGCGGCCGCCGGGAGACCCAGTACTTC. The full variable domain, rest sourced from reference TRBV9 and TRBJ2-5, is DSGVTQTPKHLITATGQRVTLRCSPRSGDLSVYWYQQSLDQGLQFLIQYYNGEERAKGNILERFSAQQFPDLHSELNLSSLELGDSALYFCASSPQTSGRRETQYFGPGTRLLVL.

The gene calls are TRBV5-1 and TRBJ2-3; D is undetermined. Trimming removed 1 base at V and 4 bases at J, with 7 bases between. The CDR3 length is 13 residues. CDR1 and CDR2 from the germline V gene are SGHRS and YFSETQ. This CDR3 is CASSLSVADTQYF. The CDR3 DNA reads TGCGCCAGCAGCTTGTCGGTCGCAGATACGCAGTATTTT. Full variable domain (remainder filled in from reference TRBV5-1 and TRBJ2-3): KAGVTQTPRYLIKTRGQQVTLSCSPISGHRSVSWYQQTPGQGLQFLFEYFSETQRNKGNFPGRFSGRQFSNSRSEMNVSTLELGDSALYLCASSLSVADTQYFGPGTRLTVL.

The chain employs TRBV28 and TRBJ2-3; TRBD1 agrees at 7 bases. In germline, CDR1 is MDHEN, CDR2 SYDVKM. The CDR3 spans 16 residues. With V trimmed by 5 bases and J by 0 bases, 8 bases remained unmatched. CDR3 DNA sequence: TGTGCCAGCAGTCCCCACGGCAGGGGGAGCACAGATACGCAGTATTTT. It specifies CASSPHGRGSTDTQYF.

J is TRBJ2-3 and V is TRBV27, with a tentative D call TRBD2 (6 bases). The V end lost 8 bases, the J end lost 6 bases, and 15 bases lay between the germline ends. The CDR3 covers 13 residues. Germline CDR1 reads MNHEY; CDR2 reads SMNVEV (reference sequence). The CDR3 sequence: CASRLLGGDTQYF. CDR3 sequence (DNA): TGTGCCAGCCGCCTTCTCGGAGGGGATACGCAGTATTTT.

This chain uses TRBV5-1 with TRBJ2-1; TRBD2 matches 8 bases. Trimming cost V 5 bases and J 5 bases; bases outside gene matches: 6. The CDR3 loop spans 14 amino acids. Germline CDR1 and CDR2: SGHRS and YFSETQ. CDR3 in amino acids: CASSTGGYDNEQFF. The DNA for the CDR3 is TGCGCCAGCAGTACGGGAGGGTATGACAATGAGCAGTTCTTC.

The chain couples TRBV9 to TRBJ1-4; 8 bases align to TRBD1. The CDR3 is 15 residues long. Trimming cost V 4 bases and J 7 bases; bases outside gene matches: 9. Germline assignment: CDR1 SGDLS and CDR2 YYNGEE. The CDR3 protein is CASSTGQGGGEKLFF. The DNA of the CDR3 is TGTGCCAGCAGCACCGGACAGGGAGGAGGTGAAAAACTGTTTTTT. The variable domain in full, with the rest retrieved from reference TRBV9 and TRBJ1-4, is DSGVTQTPKHLITATGQRVTLRCSPRSGDLSVYWYQQSLDQGLQFLIQYYNGEERAKGNILERFSAQQFPDLHSELNLSSLELGDSALYFCASSTGQGGGEKLFFGSGTQLSVL.

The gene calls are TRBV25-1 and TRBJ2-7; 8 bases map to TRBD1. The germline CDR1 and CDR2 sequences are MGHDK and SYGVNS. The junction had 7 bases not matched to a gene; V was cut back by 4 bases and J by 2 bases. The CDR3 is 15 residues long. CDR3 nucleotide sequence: TGTGCCAGCAGTGGAGGAACAGGGGGAGCCTACGAGCAGTACTTC. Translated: CASSGGTGGAYEQYF.

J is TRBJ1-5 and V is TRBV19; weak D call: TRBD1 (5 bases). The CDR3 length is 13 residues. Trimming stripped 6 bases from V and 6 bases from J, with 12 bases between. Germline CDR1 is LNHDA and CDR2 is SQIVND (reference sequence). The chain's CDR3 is CASRSQGGQPQHF. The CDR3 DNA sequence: TGTGCCAGTAGGTCCCAGGGTGGTCAGCCCCAGCATTTT.

The CDR3 reads CASSRTGGADYGYTF. The CDR3 DNA is TGTGCCAGCAGTAGGACAGGGGGCGCTGACTATGGCTACACCTTC. The V and J genes are TRBV27 and TRBJ1-2, with 11 nucleotides matching TRBD1. The germline V gene encodes CDR1 MNHEY and CDR2 SMNVEV (reference sequence). The CDR3 covers 15 residues. Trimming at V came to 5 bases and at J to 3 bases, leaving 5 bases not matched to a gene.

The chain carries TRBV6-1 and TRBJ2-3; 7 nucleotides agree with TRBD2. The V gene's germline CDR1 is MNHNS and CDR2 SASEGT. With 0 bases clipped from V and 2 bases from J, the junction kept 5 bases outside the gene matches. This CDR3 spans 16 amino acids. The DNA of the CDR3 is TGTGCCAGCAGTGAAGCGGGGGGGACGGTCACAGATACGCAGTATTTT. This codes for CASSEAGGTVTDTQYF.

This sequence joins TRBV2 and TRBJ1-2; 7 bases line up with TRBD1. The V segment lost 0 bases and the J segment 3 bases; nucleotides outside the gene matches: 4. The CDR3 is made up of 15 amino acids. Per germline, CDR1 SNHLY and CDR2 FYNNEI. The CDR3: CASSEASTGYYGYTF. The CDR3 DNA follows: TGTGCCAGCAGTGAAGCCTCGACAGGGTACTATGGCTACACCTTC.